This paragraph reports one TCR beta chain. What it binds is unknown. This specimen comes from a study of Ad26.COV2.S vaccination and SARS-CoV-2 variants. Study-level background: Ad26.COV2.S, an intramuscular injection, was given once or twice 56 days apart.

Clones were read by immunoSEQ multiplex PCR, and TCRdb kept only the in-frame ones, dropping some. The sample lists about 350,000 clones; 75% to 90% were seen once. Findings and caveats of the study: Measurement of non-spike TCR breadth gave similar results in vaccine and placebo recipients.

Treatment of the sample: about 20 received Ad26.COV2.S at low or high dose, single or two shots; about 5 received placebo; per-sample allocation not given. Sampling was done on day 63 after the first vaccine or placebo injection. Spike of the Wuhan-strain SARS-CoV-2 was expressed by an Ad26 vector, which formed the vaccine. Trimming stripped 4 bases from V and 3 bases from J, with 14 bases between. The germline V gene has CDR1 SEHNR and CDR2 FQNEAQ (reference sequence). The CDR3 has 15 residues. The sequences come from peripheral blood, collected in a trial of Ad26.COV2.S vaccine versus placebo. The chain recombines TRBV7-9 with TRBJ2-3; D ambiguous. This TCR was recovered from a person aged 18-65 years who received the Ad26.COV2.S COVID-19 vaccine or a placebo. CDR3 residues: CASSSLRFETDTQYF. The CDR3 nucleotides are TGTGCCAGCAGCTCTCTACGGTTTGAGACAGATACGCAGTATTTT.